The present entry profiles one TCR beta chain with its context. This entry is derived from a study of blood T cell repertoires in COVID-19. Study-level information: PBMCs, B-cell-depleted T cells, or T cells provided the cDNA or gDNA that made up the material.

Germline CDR1 KGHDR, CDR2 SFDVKD. This CDR3 is built from 15 residues. V was pared by 2 bases and J by 1 base, with 9 bases between. In the authors' methods: How many nucleated cells were present was estimated from reference gene primer amplification. Profiling relied on immunoSEQ multiplex PCR, and the TCRdb table lists in-frame clones only, not all of them. V and J calls and clone size come straight from that table; D and trimming were deduced from the DNA. The sample consists of about 120,000 clones, 80% to 90% of them appearing once. The clonotype comes from a man in his 70s with active or convalescent COVID-19. The chain couples TRBV24-1 to TRBJ2-3, with D maybe TRBD2 (6 bases). The specimen sequenced was peripheral blood. The CDR3 sequence: CATSDWDFRTDTQYF. The CDR3 DNA follows: TGTGCCACCAGTGATTGGGACTTTCGCACAGATACGCAGTATTTT.